This T cell receptor (beta chain) was captured in a study of blood T cell repertoires in COVID-19. About the research overall: From T cells, B-cell-depleted T cells, or PBMCs came the material, which was cDNA or gDNA.

TCRdb keeps only in-frame clones here, not all; method: immunoSEQ multiplex PCR. In the table there are about 160,000 clones, about 88% of which are singletons. Seattle patients were enrolled while actively infected and followed longitudinally. The sequencing sample was made of peripheral blood. This receptor was identified in a man between 60 and 75 years old with COVID-19, enrolled during active disease.

The DNA for the CDR3 is TGCGCCAGCAGCTTGGCGGGAGCAACTAATGAAAAACTGTTTTTT. This encodes CASSLAGATNEKLFF. This chain connects TRBV5-1 to TRBJ1-4; D is uncertain. This CDR3 comprises 15 residues. The V end was cut by 0 bases, the J end by 0 bases, with 6 bases between. Germline CDR1 SGHRS, CDR2 YFSETQ.